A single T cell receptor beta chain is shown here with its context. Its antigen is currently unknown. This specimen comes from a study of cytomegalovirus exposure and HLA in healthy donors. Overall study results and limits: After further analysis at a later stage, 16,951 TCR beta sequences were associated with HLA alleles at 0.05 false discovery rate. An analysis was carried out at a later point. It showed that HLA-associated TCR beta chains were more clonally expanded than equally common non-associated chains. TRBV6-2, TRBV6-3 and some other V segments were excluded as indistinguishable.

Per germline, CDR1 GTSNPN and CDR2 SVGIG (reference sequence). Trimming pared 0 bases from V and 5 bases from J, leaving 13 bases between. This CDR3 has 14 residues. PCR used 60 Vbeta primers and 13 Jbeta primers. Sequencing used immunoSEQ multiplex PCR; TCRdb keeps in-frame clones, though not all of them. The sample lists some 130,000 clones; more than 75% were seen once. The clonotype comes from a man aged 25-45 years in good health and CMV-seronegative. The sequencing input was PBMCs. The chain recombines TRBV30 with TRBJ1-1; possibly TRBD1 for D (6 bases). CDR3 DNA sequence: TGTGCCTGGAGTGTAACAGGGCTGCAGACTGAAGCTTTCTTT. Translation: CAWSVTGLQTEAFF. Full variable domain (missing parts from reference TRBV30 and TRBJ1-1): SQTIHQWPATLVQPVGSPLSLECTVEGTSNPNLYWYRQAAGRGLQLLFYSVGIGQISSEVPQNLSASRPQDRQFILSSKKLLLSDSGFYLCAWSVTGLQTEAFFGQGTRLTVV.